This paragraph reports one T cell receptor (beta chain). Expressed TCRB transcripts were sequenced after all isolated RNA was converted to cDNA. The assay was immunoSEQ multiplex PCR, and TCRdb's table has in-frame clones only and misses some. The sample records almost 350,000 clones, roughly a fifth being singletons. This sample stems from a study of beta chain features in type 1 diabetes. Germline CDR1 and CDR2: MGHDK and SYGVNS. CDR3 size: 15 residues. The V and J ends lost 3 bases and 5 bases, in that order; junction bases with no gene match: 9. This clonotype originated in a woman under 30 in good health. V gene TRBV25-1 combines with J gene TRBJ2-7, with 8 bases lining up with TRBD1. Sequenced sample: naive CD4+ T cells from blood. CDR3 DNA sequence: TGTGCCAGCAGTGACCTTGGACAGGGAAGGGACGAGCAGTACTTC. Protein product: CASSDLGQGRDEQYF.